This is a list of T cell receptor beta chains from one sample in a study of sequential checkpoint blockade in melanoma. The assay was immunoSEQ multiplex PCR, and TCRdb's table has in-frame clones only and misses some. Counted here are 12,000 or so clones, about 28% occurring once; the ten biggest clones make up around a sixth. The sequenced sample was tumor tissue (inferred from file names), obtained from a patient given nivolumab and ipilimumab in sequence. The source is a human donor with melanoma. The CDR3 runs from the conserved cysteine through the conserved F or W. A D gene is named only where the DNA matches it firmly. Clone size is given for some rows only: seen once, a few or many times, or a class if the clone is expanded.

V gene	clone size	D gene	J gene	CDR3 DNA	CDR3 protein
TRBV6-8	-	TRBD1	TRBJ2-2	TGTGCCAGCGGACAGGGGTTCACCGGGGAGCTGTTTTTT	CASGQGFTGELFF
TRBV28	few	-	TRBJ2-2	TGTGCCAGCAGTGCCGGGACAATAGTAAGGGAGCTGTTTTTT	CASSAGTIVRELFF
TRBV6-7	few	TRBD1	TRBJ2-7	TGTGCCAGCAGTACCGACCTCGGACAGGGCTACGAGCAGTACTTC	CASSTDLGQGYEQYF
TRBV5-1	-	TRBD1	TRBJ1-4	TGCGCCAGCAGCTTGGCCGGGACAGGGACGGAAAAACTGTTTTTT	CASSLAGTGTEKLFF
TRBV12-1	-	-	TRBJ2-1	TGTGCCAGCAGCGAAATACTAGCGGGCTCCTACAATGAGCAGTTCTTC	CASSEILAGSYNEQFF
TRBV28	medium-sized	-	TRBJ1-2	TGTGCCAGCAGTAGGTCTAGAAGAGGCTACACCTTC	CASSRSRRGYTF
TRBV19	few	-	TRBJ2-2	TGTGCCAGTAGTTCCTCTTCGGGCGGGGAGCTGTTTTTT	CASSSSSGGELFF
TRBV5-1	-	-	TRBJ2-1	TGCGCCAGCAGCTTGGAAACGGGCTCCTACAATGAGCAGTTCTTC	CASSLETGSYNEQFF
TRBV7-4	many	-	TRBJ1-1	TGTGCCAGCAGCTTAACCCCAGCCAGGGGATCCACTGAAGCTTTCTTT	CASSLTPARGSTEAFF
TRBV11-3	many	-	TRBJ1-2	TGTGCCAGCAGCTTGGTTAGGAGCCTGAACTATGGCTACACCTTC	CASSLVRSLNYGYTF
TRBV4-1	few	TRBD1	TRBJ2-2	TGCGCCAGCAGCCAGGAAGGGTGGACAGGGGGAGGTACCGGGGAGCTGTTTTTT	CASSQEGWTGGGTGELFF
TRBV6-8	few	-	TRBJ1-4	TGTGCCAGCAGTTACTTTGGGAGTGAAAAACTGTTTTTT	CASSYFGSEKLFF
TRBV27	many	-	TRBJ2-3	TGTGCCAGCAGTTCTAGGGAGAGTCGTACGCAGTATTTT	CASSSRESRTQYF
TRBV23-1	-	-	TRBJ2-1	TGCGCCAGCAGCTCAACTAGTTACAATGAGCAGTTCTTC	CASSSTSYNEQFF
TRBV4-1	few	TRBD2	TRBJ2-7	TGCGCCAGCAGCCAAACGGCTAGCGGGAGGCTATCCGAGCAGTACTTC	CASSQTASGRLSEQYF
TRBV28	few	TRBD1	TRBJ1-2	TGTGCCAGCAGTTTAGAAGGACAGGGCCATGGCTACACCTTC	CASSLEGQGHGYTF
TRBV4-1	medium-sized	TRBD1	TRBJ1-4	TGCGCCAGCAGCCAAGAAACGGACAGGGGTGAAAAACTGTTTTTT	CASSQETDRGEKLFF
TRBV29-1	few	-	TRBJ2-1	TGCAGCGTTGAGCGGGATAGCTCCTACAATGAGCAGTTCTTC	CSVERDSSYNEQFF
TRBV19	-	TRBD2	TRBJ2-5	TGTGCCAGTAGTATCGCCTTAGCGGGAGGAAGGGAGACCCAGTACTTC	CASSIALAGGRETQYF
TRBV28	-	-	TRBJ1-5	TGTGCCAGCAGTGGATCCGGGACACATATGCAGCCCCAGCATTTT	CASSGSGTHMQPQHF
TRBV6-8	-	TRBD1	TRBJ1-1	TGTGCCATCACCGGACAGGGGATGGCTGAAGCTTTCTTT	CAITGQGMAEAFF
TRBV9	-	TRBD1	TRBJ2-2	TGTGCCAGCAGCGGAGAAGACAGGGGGCACGGGGAGCTGTTTTTT	CASSGEDRGHGELFF
TRBV29-1	-	TRBD1	TRBJ1-1	TGCAGCGTGGACACAGGGGTTGGCACTGAAGCTTTCTTT	CSVDTGVGTEAFF
TRBV6-8	-	TRBD1	TRBJ2-1	TGTGCCAGCAGGATTTCCGGGACAGACAATGAGCAGTTCTTC	CASRISGTDNEQFF
TRBV6-8	few	-	TRBJ1-1	TGTGCCAGCAGTTACGATGGTTACACTGAAGCTTTCTTT	CASSYDGYTEAFF
TRBV12-5	-	-	TRBJ1-2	TGTGCTAGTGGTTTGCCCGCCCGTTCCACCTCCTTC	CASGLPARSTSF
TRBV19	-	-	TRBJ2-5	TGTGCCAGTAGTGCTCGGGACCTTACTGGAGAGACCCAGTACTTC	CASSARDLTGETQYF
TRBV5-1	-	TRBD2	TRBJ2-2	TGCGCCAGCAGTCCACTAGCGGGAGACCCCGGGGAGCTGTTTTTT	CASSPLAGDPGELFF
TRBV11-3	-	TRBD1	TRBJ2-5	TGTGCCAGCAGCTCAGGGACAGGGGGAGAGACCCAGTACTTC	CASSSGTGGETQYF
TRBV19	-	-	TRBJ2-2	TGTGCCAGTAGTATTGGGGGAAACACCGGGGAGCTGTTTTTT	CASSIGGNTGELFF
TRBV28	few	TRBD2	TRBJ2-7	TGTGCCAGCAGTTCACTAGCGGGACCAACCGAGCAGTACTTC	CASSSLAGPTEQYF
TRBV6-8	-	TRBD1	TRBJ1-4	TGTGCCAGCAGACAGGGGGGCAGTGGTGAAAAACTGTTTTTT	CASRQGGSGEKLFF
TRBV5-1	-	-	TRBJ2-7	TGCGCCAGCAGCTTGTTCAGCGGCTTCTACGAGCAGTACTTC	CASSLFSGFYEQYF
TRBV29-1	-	-	TRBJ2-1	TGCAGCGCTTCCGTAGTCTCAAGTGAGCAGTTCTTC	CSASVVSSEQFF
TRBV11-1	few	TRBD1	TRBJ2-5	TGTGCCAGCAGCTTCCTCGGGACAGCCGAAGAGACCCAGTACTTC	CASSFLGTAEETQYF
TRBV18	-	TRBD1	TRBJ2-6	TGTGCCAGCTCACGTATTCGGACAGGGGAAATCCTCTCTGGGGCCAACGTCCTGACTTTC	CASSRIRTGEILSGANVLTF
TRBV28	-	TRBD1	TRBJ2-3	TGTGCCAGCAGTTACCCTTGGCAGGGGGCTAAAGATACGCAGTATTTT	CASSYPWQGAKDTQYF
TRBV1	many	-	TRBJ2-7	TGCGCCAGCAGCCAAAGACTAGCGGGAGGAGGTTACCACGAGCAGTACTTC	CASSQRLAGGGYHEQYF
TRBV28	-	-	TRBJ1-2	TGTGCCAGCAGTTGTCGAGGCCGGACCAATGGCTACACCTTC	CASSCRGRTNGYTF
TRBV6-8	-	TRBD1	TRBJ1-1	TGTGCCAGCAGTTCCCCCCCCGGGACAGACTATGAAGCTTTCTTT	CASSSPPGTDYEAFF
TRBV5-1	-	-	TRBJ2-7	TGCGCCAGCAGCTTGGGTGCGAGCTTCTACGAGCAGTACTTC	CASSLGASFYEQYF
TRBV23-1	-	-	TRBJ1-4	TGCGCCAGCAGCCGAGTCCTTAATGAAAAACTGTTTTTT	CASSRVLNEKLFF
TRBV12-5	large	-	TRBJ1-5	TGTGCCAGCACTACGGGGGTTAGCAATCAGCCCCAGCATTTT	CASTTGVSNQPQHF
TRBV6-8	many	TRBD1	TRBJ1-2	TGTGCCATCAGTCTGGGGACAGGGGGCATTACTGGCTACACCTTC	CAISLGTGGITGYTF
TRBV19	-	-	TRBJ2-5	TGTGCCAGTAGTATAGCTGGCAGGCAGATCCAAGAGACCCAGTACTTC	CASSIAGRQIQETQYF
TRBV9	-	-	TRBJ1-1	TGTGCCAGCAGTGAGGACCTTAACACTGAAGCTTTCTTT	CASSEDLNTEAFF
TRBV6-8	few	-	TRBJ2-2	TGTGCCAGCAGTTGGACCACCGGGGAGCTGTTTTTT	CASSWTTGELFF
TRBV11-3	many	TRBD2	TRBJ2-2	TGTGCCAGCAGCTTATCGGGGAGGGGCGCCGGGGAGCTGTTTTTT	CASSLSGRGAGELFF
TRBV11-3	many	TRBD2	TRBJ2-5	TGTGCCAGCAGCTTTGGGGCTAGCGGGAGCGAAGAGACCCAGTACTTC	CASSFGASGSEETQYF
TRBV28	few	-	TRBJ1-5	TGTGCCAGCAGTTTACCTCAACAGGTAGATAGCAATCAGCCCCAGCATTTT	CASSLPQQVDSNQPQHF
TRBV19	large	TRBD2	TRBJ2-1	TGTGCCAGTAGTAAAACGACTAGCGACTACAATGAGCAGTTCTTC	CASSKTTSDYNEQFF
TRBV6-8	-	-	TRBJ2-2	TGTGCCAGCAGTTCCGGGACTTCTACCGGGGAGCTGTTTTTT	CASSSGTSTGELFF
TRBV19	-	TRBD2	TRBJ2-5	TGTGCCAGTAGTATAGTAGCGGGGAGAGAGACCCAGTACTTC	CASSIVAGRETQYF
TRBV11-3	-	TRBD1	TRBJ2-3	TGTGCCAGCAGTTACCCGGGACAGAGCACAGATACGCAGTATTTT	CASSYPGQSTDTQYF
TRBV15	-	-	TRBJ1-3	TGTGCCACCAGCAGAGATGGAGGGAGGTCATCCGGAAACACCATATATTTT	CATSRDGGRSSGNTIYF